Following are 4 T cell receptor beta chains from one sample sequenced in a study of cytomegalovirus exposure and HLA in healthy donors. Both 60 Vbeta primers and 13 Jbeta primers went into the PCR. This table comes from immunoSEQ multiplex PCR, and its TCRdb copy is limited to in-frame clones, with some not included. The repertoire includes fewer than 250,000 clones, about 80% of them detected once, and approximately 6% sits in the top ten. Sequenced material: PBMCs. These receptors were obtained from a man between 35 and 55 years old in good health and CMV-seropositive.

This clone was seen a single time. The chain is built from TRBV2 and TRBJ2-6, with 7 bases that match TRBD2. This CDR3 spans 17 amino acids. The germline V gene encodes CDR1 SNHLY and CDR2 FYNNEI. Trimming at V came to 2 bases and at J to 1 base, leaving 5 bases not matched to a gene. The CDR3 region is CASSETLLASGANVLTF. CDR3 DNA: TGTGCCAGCAGTGAAACCCTACTAGCGTCTGGGGCCAACGTCCTGACTTTC. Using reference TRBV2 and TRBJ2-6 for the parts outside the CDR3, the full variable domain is EPEVTQTPSHQVTQMGQEVILRCVPISNHLYFYWYRQILGQKVEFLVSFYNNEISEKSEIFDDQFSVERPDGSNFTLKIRSTKLEDSAMYFCASSETLLASGANVLTFGAGSRLTVL.

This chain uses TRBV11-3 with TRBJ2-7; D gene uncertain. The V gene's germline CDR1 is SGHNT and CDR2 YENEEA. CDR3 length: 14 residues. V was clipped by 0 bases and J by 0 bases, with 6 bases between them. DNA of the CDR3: TGTGCCAGCAGCTTAGATGCCGGCTCCTACGAGCAGTACTTC. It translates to CASSLDAGSYEQYF.

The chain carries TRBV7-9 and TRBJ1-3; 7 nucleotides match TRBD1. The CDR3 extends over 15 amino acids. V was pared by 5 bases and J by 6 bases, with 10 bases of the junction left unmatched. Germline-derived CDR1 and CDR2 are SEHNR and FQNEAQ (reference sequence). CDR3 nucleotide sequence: TGTGCCAGCAGCGCAACTGATACAGGGGTAAACACCATATATTTT. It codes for CASSATDTGVNTIYF.

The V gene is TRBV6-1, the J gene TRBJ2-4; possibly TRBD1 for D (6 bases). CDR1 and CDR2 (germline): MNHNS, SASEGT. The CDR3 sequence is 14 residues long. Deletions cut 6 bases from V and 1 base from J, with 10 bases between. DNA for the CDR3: TGTGCCAGCAGGTGGGACACGGCCAAAAACATTCAGTACTTC. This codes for CASRWDTAKNIQYF.